The 14 T cell receptor beta chains reported below all come from one sample, sequenced in a study of blood T cells in healthy people across ages. It was with a sample-barcoded 5' primer and a J-beta primer mix that a second PCR of roughly 7 to 12 cycles was run. TCRdb reprocessed the 5' RACE reads via MiXCR and lists one record per CDR3 protein. The repertoire holds more than 650,000 distinct CDR3 sequences, with about a fifth as singletons. Sequenced material: blood. These receptors all come from a man in his sixties or seventies in good health.

The chain employs TRBV4-1 and TRBJ2-7; the D gene is possibly TRBD1 (7 bases). The J call may not be correct, given that the DNA end is closer to TRBJ2-1. Germline V CDR1 and CDR2: MGHRA, YSYEKL. The length of the CDR3 is 16 residues. This CDR3 is CASSQDFRGRLNEQFF. The DNA for the CDR3 is TGCGCCAGCAGCCAAGATTTCAGGGGGAGGCTCAATGAGCAGTTCTTC.

The table lists this clonotype with a few counts. The CDR3 reads CASRATQDQPQHF. The DNA for the CDR3 is TGCGCCAGCAGGGCCACACAGGATCAGCCCCAGCATTTT. This chain uses TRBV5-1 with TRBJ1-5; D perhaps matches TRBD1 (5 bases). Germline V gene lookup returns CDR1 SGHRS and CDR2 YFSETQ. V was shortened by 5 bases and J by 5 bases, with 11 bases between the two germline ends. CDR3 length: 13 amino acids.

The chain recombines TRBV4-1 with TRBJ2-7; D uncertain. The germline CDR1 and CDR2 sequences are MGHRA and YSYEKL. Trimming took 0 bases from V and 3 from J, leaving 6 bases between them. This CDR3 has 13 residues. The CDR3 bases are TGCGCCAGCAGCCAAGATACGGTCTACGAGCAGTACTTC. It encodes CASSQDTVYEQYF.

This rearrangement joins TRBV6-2 or TRBV6-3 to TRBJ2-5; D may correspond to TRBD1 or TRBD2 (7 bases each). CDR3 length equals 16 residues. V lost 2 bases to trimming and J lost 0 bases, with 13 bases between them. Germline V gene data show CDR1 as MNHEY and CDR2 as SVGEGT. This chain's CDR3 is CASSYPQGGYQETQYF. The CDR3 bases are TGTGCCAGCAGTTACCCGCAGGGGGGGTACCAAGAGACCCAGTACTTC.

This clonotype was counted at least ten times. The chain links TRBV5-1 to TRBJ2-2; D gene unclear. V was trimmed by 5 bases and J by 4 bases, leaving 12 bases between them. CDR3 length: 14 amino acids. CDR1 is SGHRS, CDR2 YFSETQ, per germline. The CDR3 DNA sequence: TGCGCCAGCAGTTCTGACACTGCCACCGGGGAGCTGTTTTTT. Amino acid sequence: CASSSDTATGELFF.

In this sample, this clonotype turned up a few times. J is TRBJ1-1 and V is TRBV15; 8 nucleotides match TRBD1. Trimming at V came to 1 base and at J to 3 bases, leaving 4 bases not matched to a gene. This CDR3 has 15 amino acids. CDR1 and CDR2 from the germline V gene are LNHNV and YYDKDF (reference sequence). CDR3 sequence reads: CATSRGSTGDTEAFF. CDR3 nucleotides: TGTGCCACCAGCAGAGGATCGACAGGGGACACTGAAGCTTTCTTT.

This clonotype showed up just a few times. This sequence joins TRBV9 and TRBJ2-5; D is possibly TRBD1 or TRBD2 (5 bases each). This CDR3 spans 11 amino acids. V dropped 7 bases and J dropped 7 bases, with 11 bases sitting between them. The V gene's germline CDR1 is SGDLS and CDR2 YYNGEE. The CDR3 here is CASGGRGTQYF. DNA for the CDR3: TGTGCCAGCGGGGGTAGGGGGACCCAGTACTTC.

In its sample, this clonotype was seen a few times. CDR3 coding DNA: TGCGCCAGCAGCACCGGGACAGGGAATGAAAAACTGTTTTTT. Protein sequence: CASSTGTGNEKLFF. V gene TRBV5-1 combines with J gene TRBJ1-4; TRBD1 matches 9 bases. Trimming at V came to 4 bases and at J to 5 bases, leaving 3 bases not matched to a gene. CDR3 length: 14 residues. Germline CDR1 reads SGHRS; CDR2 reads YFSETQ.

The chain links TRBV5-1 to TRBJ2-5; maybe TRBD1 (6 bases). Germline-derived CDR1 and CDR2 are SGHRS and YFSETQ. CDR3 size: 13 residues. V was clipped by 0 bases and J by 5 bases, with 8 bases between them. The CDR3 is CASSLEGVETQYF. CDR3 bases: TGCGCCAGCAGCTTGGAGGGGGTTGAGACCCAGTACTTC.

This clonotype was found a few times. This rearrangement joins TRBV5-1 to TRBJ2-3; no clear D. Germline CDR1 is SGHRS and CDR2 is YFSETQ. The CDR3 sequence is 14 residues long. Trimming removed 3 bases from V and 0 bases from J, with 8 bases in between. The CDR3 coding sequence is TGCGCCAGCAGCTCAGAGGCTAGCACAGATACGCAGTATTTT. It translates to CASSSEASTDTQYF.

V and J are TRBV9 and TRBJ2-5; D is ambiguous. With the DNA end fitting TRBJ2-7 better, the J assignment may be wrong. The CDR3 sequence is 14 residues long. Germline loops: CDR1 SGDLS, CDR2 YYNGEE. CDR3 residues: CASSVSPGSYEQYF. Here the CDR3 DNA reads TGTGCCAGCAGCGTGAGTCCAGGATCCTACGAGCAGTACTTC.

The chain links TRBV20-1 to TRBJ2-3; the match to TRBD2 covers 8 bases. In germline, CDR1 is DFQATT, CDR2 SNEGSKA (reference sequence). V was pared by 0 bases and J by 9 bases, with 8 bases of the junction left unmatched. This CDR3 is built from 14 residues. This CDR3 reads CSARDSPASGTQYF. In DNA form, the CDR3 reads TGCAGTGCTAGAGATTCCCCAGCTAGCGGGACGCAGTATTTT.

This clonotype was seen a few times. The gene calls are TRBV6-5 and TRBJ1-1; no clear D gene. From germline, CDR1 is MNHEY and CDR2 SVGAGI. Trimming removed 6 bases from V and 1 base from J, with 15 bases in between. The CDR3 has 15 residues. The CDR3 DNA follows: TGTGCCAGCAGACCCACCGGACGGAAGAACACTGAAGCTTTCTTT. Its translation is CASRPTGRKNTEAFF.

J is TRBJ1-2 and V is TRBV12-3 or TRBV12-4; D unresolved. V was cut by 0 bases and J by 4 bases, with 24 bases left in between. This CDR3 has 19 amino acids. CDR3 sequence: CASSLASRGLLVSAYGYTF. Written as DNA, the CDR3 is TGTGCCAGCAGTTTAGCATCACGAGGTCTACTCGTATCGGCCTATGGCTACACCTTC.